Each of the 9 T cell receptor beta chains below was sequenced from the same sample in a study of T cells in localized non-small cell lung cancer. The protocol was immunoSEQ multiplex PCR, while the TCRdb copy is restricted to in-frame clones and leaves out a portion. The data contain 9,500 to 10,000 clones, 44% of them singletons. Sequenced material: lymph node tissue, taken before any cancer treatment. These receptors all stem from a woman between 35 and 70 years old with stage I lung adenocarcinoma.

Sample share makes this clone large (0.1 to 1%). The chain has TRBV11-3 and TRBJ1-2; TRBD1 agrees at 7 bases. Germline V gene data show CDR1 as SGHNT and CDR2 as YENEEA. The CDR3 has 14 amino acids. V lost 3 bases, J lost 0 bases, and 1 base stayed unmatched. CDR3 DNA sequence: TGTGCCAGCAGCTTCGGGACAGCTAACTATGGCTACACCTTC. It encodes CASSFGTANYGYTF.

CDR3 residues: CASNPGRHWDYGYTF. CDR3 coding DNA: TGCGCCAGCAACCCCGGCAGGCATTGGGACTATGGCTACACCTTC. This chain joins TRBV4-3 and TRBJ1-2; no definite D call. Trimming left V 7 bases short and J 3 bases short, with 18 bases between. Per germline, CDR1 LGHNA and CDR2 YSLEER. The CDR3 has 15 amino acids.

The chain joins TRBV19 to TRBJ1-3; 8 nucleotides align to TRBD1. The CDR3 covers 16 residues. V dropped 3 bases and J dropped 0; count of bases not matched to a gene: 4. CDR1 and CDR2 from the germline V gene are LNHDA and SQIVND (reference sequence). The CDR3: CASSIGTGSSGNTIYF. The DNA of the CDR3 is TGTGCCAGTAGTATCGGGACAGGATCCTCTGGAAACACCATATATTTT.

The CDR3 reads CASSFTRGNEKLFF. The CDR3 DNA reads as TGTGCCAGCAGCTTCACCAGGGGGAATGAAAAACTGTTTTTT. The rearrangement joins TRBV11-3 to TRBJ1-4, with 7 bases matching TRBD1. Germline trimming cut 3 bases from V and 5 bases from J; bases unmatched to any gene: 3. The CDR3 is 14 residues long. CDR1 is SGHNT, CDR2 YENEEA, per germline.

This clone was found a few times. The CDR3 is CASSLRGTGVSEQYF. The CDR3 region has the DNA TGTGCCAGCAGTTTAAGGGGGACAGGGGTATCCGAGCAGTACTTC. The genes are TRBV28 and TRBJ2-7; TRBD1 agrees at 10 bases. Losses at the gene ends were 2 bases for V and 6 bases for J; bases not matched to a gene: 7. The CDR3 has 15 amino acids. Germline V lookup: CDR1 MDHEN, CDR2 SYDVKM.

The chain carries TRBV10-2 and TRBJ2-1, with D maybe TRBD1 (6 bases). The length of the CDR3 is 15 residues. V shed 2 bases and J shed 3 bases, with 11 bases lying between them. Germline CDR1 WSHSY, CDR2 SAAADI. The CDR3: CASSESRDNYNEQFF. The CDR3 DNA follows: TGCGCCAGCAGTGAGAGTAGGGACAACTACAATGAGCAGTTCTTC.

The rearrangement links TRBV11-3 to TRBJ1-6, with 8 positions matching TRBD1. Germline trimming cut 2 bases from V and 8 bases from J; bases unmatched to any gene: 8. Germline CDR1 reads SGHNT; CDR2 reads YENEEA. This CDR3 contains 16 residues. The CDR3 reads CASSLTGQGTDSPLHF. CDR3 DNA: TGTGCCAGCAGCTTAACCGGACAGGGAACGGATTCACCCCTCCACTTT.

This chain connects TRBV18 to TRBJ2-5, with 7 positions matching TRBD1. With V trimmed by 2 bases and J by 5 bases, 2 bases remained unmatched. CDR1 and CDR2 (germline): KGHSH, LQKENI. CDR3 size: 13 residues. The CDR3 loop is CASSPTGVETQYF. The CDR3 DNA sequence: TGTGCCAGCTCACCAACAGGGGTGGAGACCCAGTACTTC.

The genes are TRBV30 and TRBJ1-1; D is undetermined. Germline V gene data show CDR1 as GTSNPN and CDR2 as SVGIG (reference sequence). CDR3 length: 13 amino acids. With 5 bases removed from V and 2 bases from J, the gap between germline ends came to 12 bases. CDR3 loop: CAWGLGLNTEAFF. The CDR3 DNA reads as TGTGCCTGGGGGCTTGGGCTTAACACTGAAGCTTTCTTT.